The next 18 T cell receptor beta chains were all read from a single sample in a study of T cells in Graves' hyperthyroidism and ophthalmopathy. RNA transcripts were the template for amplifying TCR beta CDR3 regions. Primed by the HTBI set, a first-round RT-PCR was run on the TCR CDR3. TCRdb passed the multiplex PCR reads through MiXCR, listing each CDR3 protein once. The table has 600,000 or so distinct CDR3 sequences, 14% seen once; the top ten hold roughly 7.7%. Sequencing was carried out using blood. These receptor sequences come from a woman under 30 with Graves' ophthalmopathy.

The rearrangement uses TRBV7-2 and TRBJ2-5, with D perhaps given as TRBD1 or TRBD2 (5 bases each). Trimming cost V 5 bases and J 0 bases, with 13 bases left between them. CDR1 SGHTA and CDR2 FQGNSA come from the germline V gene. The CDR3 length is 15 residues. CDR3 in DNA: TGTGCCAGCAGCCGGGGACGGTGGTACCAAGAGACCCAGTACTTC. Translated: CASSRGRWYQETQYF.

This clonotype was seen repeatedly, ten times or more. The rearrangement uses TRBV28 and TRBJ2-1, with TRBD2 as a possible D gene (5 bases). V gave up 3 bases and J gave up 2 bases, with 17 bases separating them. From germline, CDR1 is MDHEN and CDR2 SYDVKM. The CDR3 sequence is 17 residues long. Here the CDR3 reads CASSFGPGRATYNEQFF. The CDR3, as DNA: TGTGCCAGCAGTTTTGGTCCGGGGAGAGCAACCTACAATGAGCAGTTCTTC. The variable domain in full, with the rest retrieved from reference TRBV28 and TRBJ2-1, is DVKVTQSSRYLVKRTGEKVFLECVQDMDHENMFWYRQDPGLGLRLIYFSYDVKMKEKGDIPEGYSVSREKKERFSLILESASTNQTSMYLCASSFGPGRATYNEQFFGPGTRLTVL.

This clonotype was picked up many times. The chain recombines TRBV6-2 or TRBV6-3 with TRBJ2-3; 8 bases line up with TRBD1. CDR1 and CDR2 from the germline V gene are MNHEY and SVGEGT. The CDR3 runs to 16 residues. J gave up 9 bases and V 5 bases, and 16 bases lay outside the gene matches. In DNA, the CDR3 is TGTGCCAGCAGTGATACCGGGACAGGCACCGAGAGGACGCAGTATTTT. It encodes CASSDTGTGTERTQYF.

In its sample, this clonotype was seen many times. V is TRBV29-1 and J is TRBJ2-5, with D perhaps TRBD1 (6 bases). Trimming removed 6 bases at V and 1 base at J, with 15 bases between. Germline CDR1 and CDR2: SQVTM and ANQGSEA. CDR3 length: 14 amino acids. CDR3 sequence: CSVFPRTAQETQYF. The CDR3 coding sequence is TGCAGCGTGTTCCCCCGGACAGCCCAAGAGACCCAGTACTTC.

The chain couples TRBV9 to TRBJ1-2, with D possibly being TRBD1 (5 bases). Germline lookup yields CDR1 SGDLS and CDR2 YYNGEE. Trimming shortened V by 3 bases and J by 2 bases, and 17 bases separated the two germline ends. The CDR3 contains 16 residues. The CDR3 sequence is CASSGMGRVVNYGYTF. Written as DNA, the CDR3 is TGTGCCAGCAGCGGGATGGGCAGGGTAGTAAACTATGGCTACACCTTC.

This clonotype showed up just a few times. The chain combines TRBV10-3 with TRBJ2-1, with 11 bases aligning to TRBD1. CDR3 length: 16 residues. Trimming removed 10 bases from V and 2 bases from J; junction bases left unmatched: 10. CDR1 is ENHRY, CDR2 SYGVKD, per germline. The CDR3 loop reads CATVPGQGGPYNEQFF. The CDR3 DNA is TGTGCCACCGTACCGGGACAGGGGGGACCCTACAATGAGCAGTTCTTC.

The gene calls are TRBV6-5 and TRBJ2-1; 7 bases line up with TRBD1. With V trimmed by 0 bases and J by 6 bases, 17 bases remained unmatched. This CDR3 comprises 19 residues. Germline V CDR1 and CDR2: MNHEY, SVGAGI. The CDR3 bases are TGTGCCAGCAGTTACTCGGTGAGGGGGCCCGAGCAATTCGGCAATGAGCAGTTCTTC. Translation: CASSYSVRGPEQFGNEQFF.

This clonotype was recorded many times. The gene calls are TRBV6-2 or TRBV6-3 and TRBJ1-5, with TRBD1 matching 10 bases. With V trimmed by 4 bases and J by 3 bases, 9 bases remained unmatched. Germline values: CDR1 MNHEY, CDR2 SVGEGT. This CDR3 contains 17 residues. DNA of the CDR3: TGTGCCAGCAGTTCCATGGGACAGGGGCTAGTCAATCAGCCCCAGCATTTT. It codes for CASSSMGQGLVNQPQHF.

There are many counts of this clonotype. The rearrangement uses TRBV11-3 and TRBJ1-2, with 7 bases lining up with TRBD1. J was trimmed by 4 bases and V by 5 bases; bases with no gene match: 10. CDR3 length: 15 residues. Germline V gives CDR1 SGHNT, CDR2 YENEEA. CDR3 residues: CASSQQTGVGYGYTF. The CDR3 DNA follows: TGTGCCAGCAGCCAACAAACAGGGGTTGGCTATGGCTACACCTTC. Full variable domain (outside the CDR3, taken from reference TRBV11-3 and TRBJ1-2): EAGVVQSPRYKIIEKKQPVAFWCNPISGHNTLYWYLQNLGQGPELLIRYENEEAVDDSQLPKDRFSAERLKGVDSTLKIQPAELGDSAVYLCASSQQTGVGYGYTFGSGTRLTVV.

The V gene is TRBV9, the J gene TRBJ2-4, with unresolved D. The CDR3 extends over 14 amino acids. The germline V and J ends were trimmed by 0 bases and 8 bases, with 12 bases remaining between them. Germline lookup yields CDR1 SGDLS and CDR2 YYNGEE. This chain's CDR3 is CASSVVPDGHIQYF. The CDR3 region has the DNA TGTGCCAGCAGCGTAGTTCCGGACGGGCACATTCAGTACTTC.

This clonotype has a count of ten or more. The chain couples TRBV9 to TRBJ2-5, with D tentatively TRBD1 (6 bases). The V gene lost 6 bases and the J gene lost 4 bases, with 19 bases spanning the gap. Germline CDR1 SGDLS, CDR2 YYNGEE. The CDR3 length is 15 residues. The CDR3 reads CASTPGDNGGETQYF. DNA for the CDR3: TGTGCCAGCACCCCCGGGGACAATGGGGGAGAGACCCAGTACTTC.

The sample holds many counts of this clonotype. This chain uses TRBV5-1 with TRBJ2-2, with D unresolved. The germline V gene encodes CDR1 SGHRS and CDR2 YFSETQ. V was pared by 5 bases and J by 6 bases, with 11 bases between. CDR3 length equals 13 residues. CDR3 DNA: TGCGCCAGCAGTTACACCTCCCCCGGGGAGCTGTTTTTT. Translating it yields CASSYTSPGELFF.

The rearrangement uses TRBV4-3 and TRBJ2-7; 9 bases map to TRBD2. CDR3 length equals 17 residues. Germline values: CDR1 LGHNA, CDR2 YSLEER. The V segment lost 1 base and the J segment 2 bases; nucleotides outside the gene matches: 9. The chain's CDR3 is CASSQGVAGEVPYEQYF. CDR3 nucleotide sequence: TGCGCCAGCAGCCAAGGAGTAGCGGGAGAGGTCCCCTACGAGCAGTACTTC.

This clonotype was counted many times. This chain joins TRBV6-1 and TRBJ2-5; 8 bases are a match to TRBD2. Germline V gene data show CDR1 as MNHNS and CDR2 as SASEGT. This CDR3 is built from 16 residues. Trimming removed 0 bases from V and 3 bases from J; junction bases left unmatched: 6. The CDR3 sequence: CASSEANGRGKETQYF. The CDR3 nucleotides are TGTGCCAGCAGTGAAGCAAACGGGAGGGGGAAAGAGACCCAGTACTTC.

The chain couples TRBV19 to TRBJ2-1, with D uncertain. The germline V and J ends were trimmed by 6 bases and 8 bases, with 14 bases remaining between them. Germline V gives CDR1 LNHDA, CDR2 SQIVND (reference sequence). This CDR3 comprises 13 residues. The CDR3 loop reads CASSYFLGYEQFF. The CDR3 bases are TGTGCCAGTAGCTACTTCTTGGGATATGAGCAGTTCTTC.

To note about this clonotype: Just one base apart from a much larger clone, this may be a read error. The chain combines TRBV2 with TRBJ2-5, with unresolved D. The germline V gene encodes CDR1 SNHLY and CDR2 FYNNEI. CDR3 length equals 14 residues. The CDR3 protein is CAGSLTFLQETQYF. The CDR3 DNA sequence: TGTGCCGGCAGTTTAACATTCCTGCAAGAGACCCAGTACTTC.

The chain has TRBV6-5 and TRBJ2-1, with D possibly TRBD2 on 5 matching bases. Per germline, CDR1 MNHEY and CDR2 SVGAGI. V was trimmed by 0 bases and J by 0 bases, leaving 12 bases between them. The CDR3 has 17 residues. CDR3: CASSYSTNPSSYNEQFF. The DNA of the CDR3 is TGTGCCAGCAGTTACTCGACTAACCCGAGCTCCTACAATGAGCAGTTCTTC.

This chain joins TRBV4-3 and TRBJ1-1; D is unclear. Trimming removed 7 bases at V and 3 bases at J, with 12 bases between. The CDR3 runs to 13 residues. Germline V gene sequence: CDR1 LGHNA, CDR2 YSLEER. CDR3: CASTGLRDTEAFF. CDR3 nucleotide sequence: TGCGCCAGCACAGGACTGAGAGACACTGAAGCTTTCTTT.